This T cell receptor (beta chain) came from a study of blood T cell repertoires in COVID-19. Study details: COVID-19 samples collected from the United States, Italy and Spain covered acute and convalescent phases. PBMCs, B-cell-depleted T cells, or T cells were the source of the cDNA or gDNA that made up the material.

In the authors' methods: Reference gene primers were amplified, and this amplification served to estimate nucleated cell counts. The repertoire was sequenced with immunoSEQ multiplex PCR; TCRdb's copy has only in-frame clones and lacks some. V, J and clone size reflect that table, while D and trimming were determined from the DNA. The table lists about 97,000 clones, around 86% of them singletons. V lost 8 bases and J lost 4, with 16 bases in between. The CDR3 loop spans 15 amino acids. Germline CDR1 KGHDR, CDR2 SFDVKD. The sequenced material came from peripheral blood. The TCR comes from a man aged 45 to 65 with active or convalescent COVID-19. The V call is TRBV24-1, the J call TRBJ2-2, with D tentatively TRBD1 (5 bases). As DNA, the CDR3 is TGTGCCACCAACCTGATGGGGCTATTCACCGGGGAGCTGTTTTTT. Protein sequence: CATNLMGLFTGELFF.